This is a list of T cell receptor beta chains from one sample in a study of radiation and T cells in renal cell carcinoma. Sequencing used immunoSEQ multiplex PCR; TCRdb keeps in-frame clones, though not all of them. The data show 150,000 or so clones, 88% seen once. The source material was blood, sampled from a patient whose treatment included radiotherapy and nephrectomy. These receptors were obtained from a woman in her 70s with renal cell carcinoma. Each CDR3 is given with its conserved first and last residue. The D gene is left open where the match is weak. Only part of the rows carry a size: once, few, many, or a class if the clone is expanded.

>TRBV28|14|NA|NA|TRBJ1-1
TGTGCCAGCAGTTTGCCCGGGTTGAACACTGAAGCTTTCTTT
CASSLPGLNTEAFF
>TRBV18|14|NA|NA|TRBJ1-5
TGTGCCAGCTCACCTAGCAGGGGCAATCAGCCCCAGCATTTT
CASSPSRGNQPQHF
>TRBV19|14|once|NA|TRBJ2-7
TGTGCCAGTAGCACCCCGGGACTCTCCTACGAGCAGTACTTC
CASSTPGLSYEQYF
>TRBV30|14|NA|NA|TRBJ1-2
TGTGCCTGGAGTTTTCCCGGGTCGTCCTATGGCTACACCTTC
CAWSFPGSSYGYTF
>TRBV30|13|NA|NA|TRBJ1-1
TGTGCCTGGAGTGTACCAGGGGCAGGGAAAGCTTTCTTT
CAWSVPGAGKAFF
>TRBV9|15|NA|NA|TRBJ1-1
TGTGCCAGCAGCCCAGGGAGGGGAGTCGACACTGAAGCTTTCTTT
CASSPGRGVDTEAFF
>TRBV5-1|15|NA|TRBD2|TRBJ2-2
TGCGCCAGCAGCGAAGTGCGGGGGGACACCGGGGAGCTGTTTTTT
CASSEVRGDTGELFF
>TRBV7-6|17|once|TRBD2|TRBJ2-3
TGTGCCAGCAGCTTAGTCCAGCGGGGGGCTAGCACAGATACGCAGTATTTT
CASSLVQRGASTDTQYF
>TRBV7-2|15|NA|NA|TRBJ2-4
TGTGCCAGCAGCTGGGAGCGGGTAGCCAAAAACATTCAGTACTTC
CASSWERVAKNIQYF
>TRBV7-9|11|NA|NA|TRBJ1-1
TGTGCCAGCAGCTTAGGACATGAAGCTTTCTTT
CASSLGHEAFF
>TRBV14|14|once|NA|TRBJ2-2
TGTGCCAGCAGCCAAGATATCGGCACCGGGGAGCTGTTTTTT
CASSQDIGTGELFF
>TRBV19|15|NA|NA|TRBJ2-2
TGTGCCAGTAGTATACAGGGGTCGGGCACCGGGGAGCTGTTTTTT
CASSIQGSGTGELFF
>TRBV7-3|16|NA|NA|TRBJ2-1
TGTGCCAGCAGCTTAACGGCAGGGATTTCCTACAATGAGCAGTTCTTC
CASSLTAGISYNEQFF
>TRBV11-2|16|NA|TRBD2|TRBJ2-3
TGTGCCAGCAGCTTCCGACTAGCGGGGAGCACAGATACGCAGTATTTT
CASSFRLAGSTDTQYF
>TRBV15|15|NA|NA|TRBJ1-5
TGTGCCACCAGCAGAGATGCAGGGGGCAATCAGCCCCAGCATTTT
CATSRDAGGNQPQHF
>TRBV5-1|13|NA|NA|TRBJ1-6
TGCGCCAGCAGCCCCTTCGGTGGGGGGTCCCTCCACTTT
CASSPFGGGSLHF
>TRBV28|16|NA|NA|TRBJ1-5
TGTGCCAGCAGTTCGGGACTCAAGATTAGCAATCAGCCCCAGCATTTT
CASSSGLKISNQPQHF
>TRBV27|13|NA|NA|TRBJ1-6
TGTGCCAGCACTCTACAGGGTAATTCACCCCTCCACTTT
CASTLQGNSPLHF
>TRBV2|13|NA|NA|TRBJ2-7
TGTGCCAGCAGTGCGAGGGTCCCCTACGAGCAGTACTTC
CASSARVPYEQYF
>TRBV9|15|NA|TRBD2|TRBJ2-5
TGTGCCAGCAGCGTAGATCCTAGCGGTCAGGAGACCCAGTACTTC
CASSVDPSGQETQYF
>TRBV27|11|NA|NA|TRBJ2-1
TGTGCCAGCAGTGAGAGGGGGTTCGAGTTCTTC
CASSERGFEFF
>TRBV4-3|15|NA|TRBD2|TRBJ2-3
TGCGCCAGCGGACGACTAGCGGGGGGATGGGATACGCAGTATTTT
CASGRLAGGWDTQYF
>TRBV9|19|NA|TRBD2|TRBJ2-1
TGTGCCAGCAGCGTAATAGGTTGGCTAGCGGGGGGGCGTGCTCCTGAGCAGTTCTTC
CASSVIGWLAGGRAPEQFF
>TRBV6-1|14|NA|TRBD1|TRBJ1-2
TGTGCCAGCGACCGACAGGGGGCACCCTATGGCTACACCTTC
CASDRQGAPYGYTF
>TRBV2|15|once|NA|TRBJ1-3
TGTGCCAGCAGTGCAAATGGCAACTCTGGAAACACCATATATTTT
CASSANGNSGNTIYF
>TRBV6-1|16|NA|TRBD2|TRBJ2-1
TGTGCCAGCAGTGATGCTAGCGGGGGGGCCACGGGTGAGCAGTTCTTC
CASSDASGGATGEQFF
>TRBV10-3|12|NA|NA|TRBJ2-7
TGTGCCAGTCGGGACAACTCCTACGAGCAGTACTTC
CASRDNSYEQYF
>TRBV30|14|few|TRBD1|TRBJ2-5
TGTGCCTGGAGTATGACAGGGAAATCAGAGACCCAGTACTTC
CAWSMTGKSETQYF
>TRBV7-7|15|NA|TRBD2|TRBJ2-5
TGTGCTAGCAGCCCCGAGAATAGGGAGGGAGAGACCCAGTACTTC
CASSPENREGETQYF
>TRBV19|15|few|TRBD1|TRBJ1-1
TGTGCCAGTAGTACCAGACAGGGGATAAACACTGAAGCTTTCTTT
CASSTRQGINTEAFF
>TRBV28|14|NA|NA|TRBJ2-2
TGTGCCAGCAGTCCCACGACGGACACCGGGGAGCTGTTTTTT
CASSPTTDTGELFF
>TRBV11-3|14|NA|NA|TRBJ1-6
TGTGCCAGCAGCTTAGTCAGCGCTAATTCACCCCTCCACTTT
CASSLVSANSPLHF
>TRBV27|13|NA|NA|TRBJ2-5
TGTGCCAGCAGCTCCTCAGCAGGCAAGACCCAGTACTTC
CASSSSAGKTQYF
>TRBV6-6|15|NA|NA|TRBJ1-6
TGTGCCAGCAGCGGCGCCCACCAAAATAATTCACCCCTCCACTTT
CASSGAHQNNSPLHF
>TRBV28|18|NA|TRBD2|TRBJ2-4
TGTGCCAGCAGTTCCTTAGCGGGGGGGCGGTTGACCAAAAACATTCAGTACTTC
CASSSLAGGRLTKNIQYF
>TRBV5-1|16|NA|TRBD1|TRBJ2-5
TGCGCCAGCAGCTTGAGCGGCGGGACAGGGAAGGAGACCCAGTACTTC
CASSLSGGTGKETQYF
>TRBV7-9|15|NA|NA|TRBJ2-5
TGTGCCAGCAGCTTAGCAGGTCCATCTAAAGAGACCCAGTACTTC
CASSLAGPSKETQYF
>TRBV5-1|14|NA|NA|TRBJ2-3
TGCGCCAGCAGCTTGGGGACTGCCGCAGATACGCAGTATTTT
CASSLGTAADTQYF
>TRBV5-4|14|NA|NA|TRBJ1-3
TGTGCCAGCAGCTTGGCCGGGCCTCGCAACACCATATATTTT
CASSLAGPRNTIYF
>TRBV5-1|16|NA|NA|TRBJ1-1
TGCGCCAGCAGCTTCAATACAGGGTCTCGGAACACTGAAGCTTTCTTT
CASSFNTGSRNTEAFF
>TRBV19|15|NA|TRBD2|TRBJ2-5
TGTGCCAGTAGTGTACTAGCGGGGGCGAAAGAGACCCAGTACTTC
CASSVLAGAKETQYF
>TRBV9|14|NA|NA|TRBJ1-1
TGTGCCAGCAGCACTTCGACGGGGGGCACTGAAGCTTTCTTT
CASSTSTGGTEAFF
>TRBV5-1|11|NA|NA|TRBJ1-2
TGCGCCCAAGGGAGGGGGGATGGCTACACCTTC
CAQGRGDGYTF